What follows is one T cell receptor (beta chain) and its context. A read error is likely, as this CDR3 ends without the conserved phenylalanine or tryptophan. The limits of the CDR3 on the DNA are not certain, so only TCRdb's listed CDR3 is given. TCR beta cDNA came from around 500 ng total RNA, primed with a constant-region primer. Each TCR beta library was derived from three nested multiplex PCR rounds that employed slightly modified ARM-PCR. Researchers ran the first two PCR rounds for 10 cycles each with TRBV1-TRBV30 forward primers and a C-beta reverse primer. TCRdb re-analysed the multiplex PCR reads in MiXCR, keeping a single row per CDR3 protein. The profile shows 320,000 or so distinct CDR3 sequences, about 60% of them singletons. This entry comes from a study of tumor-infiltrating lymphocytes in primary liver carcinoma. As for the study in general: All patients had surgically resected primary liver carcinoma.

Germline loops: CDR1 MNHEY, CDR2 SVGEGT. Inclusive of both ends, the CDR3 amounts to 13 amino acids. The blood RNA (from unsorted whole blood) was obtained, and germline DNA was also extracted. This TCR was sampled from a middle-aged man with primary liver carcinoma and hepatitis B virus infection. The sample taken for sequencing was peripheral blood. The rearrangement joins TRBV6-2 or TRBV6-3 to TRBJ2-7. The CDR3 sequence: CASSYSSKSVECL.